A selection of T cell receptor beta chains follows, all from one sample in a study of blood T cell repertoires in COVID-19. TCRdb's table, derived via immunoSEQ multiplex PCR, lists solely in-frame clones and lacks some. Of about 100,000 clones in the sample, about 89% were seen once. Sequenced input: peripheral blood. These receptors all stem from a woman aged 25 to 39 with acute or convalescent COVID-19. CDR3s include the opening cysteine and the closing phenylalanine or tryptophan. A D gene is named only where the DNA matches it firmly. Size tells how often a clone was seen (once, few, many) or the class of an expanded clone, and some rows leave it out.

J gene: TRBJ2-7; clone size: once; V gene: TRBV6-6; D gene: TRBD1; CDR3 DNA: TGTGCCAGCAGCGCCGTTCCGGGACAGGGCAAGCAGTACTTC; CDR3 protein: CASSAVPGQGKQYF
J gene: TRBJ1-5; clone size: NA; V gene: TRBV19; D gene: NA; CDR3 DNA: TGTGCCAGTACCTCCGGGACTGTACGCAATCAGCCCCAGCATTTT; CDR3 protein: CASTSGTVRNQPQHF
J gene: TRBJ1-5; clone size: NA; V gene: TRBV5-8; D gene: NA; CDR3 DNA: TGTGCCAGCAGCTTGGTGGGGCATCAGCCCCAGCATTTT; CDR3 protein: CASSLVGHQPQHF
J gene: TRBJ1-6; clone size: NA; V gene: TRBV5-1; D gene: NA; CDR3 DNA: TGCGCCAGCAGCTTGGACGGGGTGGGCCGGGCTTCACCCCTCCACTTT; CDR3 protein: CASSLDGVGRASPLHF
J gene: TRBJ1-2; clone size: NA; V gene: TRBV15; D gene: NA; CDR3 DNA: TGTGCCACCGGCGAAACAGAAAACTTTAACTATGGCTACACCTTC; CDR3 protein: CATGETENFNYGYTF
J gene: TRBJ1-2; clone size: few; V gene: TRBV7-9; D gene: NA; CDR3 DNA: TGTGCCAGCAGCTTAGAACAGGGTGGCTATGGCTACACCTTC; CDR3 protein: CASSLEQGGYGYTF
J gene: TRBJ2-3; clone size: NA; V gene: TRBV6-6; D gene: TRBD1; CDR3 DNA: TGTGCCAGCAGTCCACGTCCCGGGACAGGGAGCACAGATACGCAGTATTTT; CDR3 protein: CASSPRPGTGSTDTQYF
J gene: TRBJ1-5; clone size: NA; V gene: TRBV3-1/TRBV3-2; D gene: TRBD1; CDR3 DNA: TGTGCCAGCAGCCGGGCAGGGGGACAGCCCCAGCATTTT; CDR3 protein: CASSRAGGQPQHF
J gene: TRBJ2-2; clone size: NA; V gene: TRBV7-3; D gene: TRBD2; CDR3 DNA: TGTGCCAGCAGCCCTCGCGGGGGATCCGGGGAGCTGTTTTTT; CDR3 protein: CASSPRGGSGELFF
J gene: TRBJ1-6; clone size: NA; V gene: TRBV28; D gene: TRBD1; CDR3 DNA: TGTGCCAGCAGTTTATCAGGGGGCTTGAGCTCCTATAATTCACCCCTCCACTTT; CDR3 protein: CASSLSGGLSSYNSPLHF
J gene: TRBJ1-1; clone size: NA; V gene: TRBV11-2; D gene: NA; CDR3 DNA: TGTGCCAGCAGCTTCTCCCGGTCCACTGAAGCTTTCTTT; CDR3 protein: CASSFSRSTEAFF
J gene: TRBJ1-2; clone size: NA; V gene: TRBV6-5; D gene: TRBD1; CDR3 DNA: TGTGCCAGCAGTTACTCGGGACAGCACAACACCTTC; CDR3 protein: CASSYSGQHNTF
J gene: TRBJ2-2; clone size: NA; V gene: TRBV9; D gene: TRBD2; CDR3 DNA: TGTGCCAGCAGCGTAAGGCCTAGCGGGGGCCGTCCCGGGGAGCTGTTTTTT; CDR3 protein: CASSVRPSGGRPGELFF
J gene: TRBJ1-2; clone size: NA; V gene: TRBV24-1; D gene: NA; CDR3 DNA: TGTGCCACCAGTGATGGGCCGGGAAACTATGGCTACACCTTC; CDR3 protein: CATSDGPGNYGYTF
J gene: TRBJ2-7; clone size: NA; V gene: TRBV5-1; D gene: NA; CDR3 DNA: TGCGCCAGCAGCTTTGAGGTTTCCTACGAGCAGTACTTC; CDR3 protein: CASSFEVSYEQYF
J gene: TRBJ1-5; clone size: NA; V gene: TRBV29-1; D gene: TRBD1; CDR3 DNA: TGCAGCGTTCTTGCTGACAGGGACCATCAGCCCCAGCATTTT; CDR3 protein: CSVLADRDHQPQHF
J gene: TRBJ1-3; clone size: few; V gene: TRBV5-1; D gene: NA; CDR3 DNA: TGCGCCAGCAGTGGAGGTAGCTCTGGAAACACCATATATTTT; CDR3 protein: CASSGGSSGNTIYF